This T cell receptor beta chain stems from a study of cytomegalovirus exposure and HLA in healthy donors. With 4 bases removed from V and 0 bases from J, the gap between germline ends came to 14 bases. Germline assignment: CDR1 SGHRS and CDR2 YFSETQ. This CDR3 has 16 residues. The PCR contained 60 Vbeta and 13 Jbeta primers. Produced via immunoSEQ multiplex PCR; TCRdb's table is partial and in-frame only. The repertoire has 150,000 to 200,000 clones, roughly 80% of them found once; the top ten carry roughly 2%. The chain carries TRBV5-1 and TRBJ1-3; D not resolved. The sequenced sample was PBMCs. The receptor comes from a female donor in good health and CMV-seronegative. The CDR3 nucleotides read TGCGCCAGCAGCCCAAGTGGAGGCAGCTCTGGAAACACCATATATTTT. It specifies CASSPSGGSSGNTIYF.